These 14 T cell receptor beta chains came from one sample sequenced in a study of T cells in Graves' hyperthyroidism and ophthalmopathy. From RNA transcripts, TCR beta CDR3 regions were amplified. With the HTBI primer set, the TCR CDR3 went through a first round of RT-PCR. From the multiplex PCR reads, TCRdb called clonotypes with MiXCR, one entry per CDR3 protein. The sample holds roughly 380,000 distinct CDR3 sequences, around 13% seen once. The sample taken for sequencing was blood. The source of these receptors is a woman in her sixties with Graves' hyperthyroidism.

This clonotype came up a few times. The gene calls are TRBV10-3 and TRBJ2-5, with TRBD1 identical over 7 bases. Unmatched junction bases numbered 6, after V lost 3 bases and J lost 2 bases. The CDR3 loop spans 15 amino acids. Per germline, CDR1 ENHRY and CDR2 SYGVKD. The chain's CDR3 is CAISDKGQLQETQYF. The CDR3 bases are TGTGCCATCAGTGACAAGGGACAGTTACAAGAGACCCAGTACTTC.

This clonotype showed up many times. The chain recombines TRBV5-4 with TRBJ2-3, with D possibly matching TRBD2 (6 bases). CDR1 and CDR2 from the germline V gene are SGHNT and YYREEE (reference sequence). The CDR3 loop spans 16 amino acids. The ends were cut back, 4 bases at V and 6 bases at J, with 21 bases in the middle. The CDR3 nucleotides are TGTGCCAGCAGCCCGGGGACTTCTGCGTTTACGGATACGCAGTATTTT. Translating gives CASSPGTSAFTDTQYF.

There are many counts of this clonotype. The rearrangement links TRBV5-1 to TRBJ2-7; the D gene is possibly TRBD2 (6 bases). This CDR3 region has 13 residues. The germline V gene has CDR1 SGHRS and CDR2 YFSETQ. Trimming took off 4 bases at V and 5 bases at J, with 13 bases between the two ends. The CDR3 loop reads CASSGQGGDEQYF. CDR3 bases: TGCGCCAGCAGCGGTCAGGGAGGAGACGAGCAGTACTTC.

This clonotype was picked up many times. The V call is TRBV20-1, the J call TRBJ1-1; 11 bases align to TRBD1. The CDR3 spans 15 residues. The V and J ends lost 0 bases and 4 bases, in that order; junction bases with no gene match: 4. Per germline, CDR1 DFQATT and CDR2 SNEGSKA (reference sequence). The CDR3 reads CSARDQGTGGTEAFF. The CDR3 region has the DNA TGCAGTGCTAGAGATCAAGGGACAGGGGGCACTGAAGCTTTCTTT.

In its sample, this clonotype was seen many times. The gene calls are TRBV5-1 and TRBJ2-5; 8 nucleotides align to TRBD1. CDR3 length: 15 residues. The germline V gene has CDR1 SGHRS and CDR2 YFSETQ. Trimming removed 0 bases from V and 2 bases from J; junction bases left unmatched: 3. CDR3 bases: TGCGCCAGCAGCTTGGTGGGACAGGCGCAAGAGACCCAGTACTTC. Its protein product is CASSLVGQAQETQYF.

The genes are TRBV10-3 and TRBJ1-1, with D perhaps matching TRBD1 (6 bases). The CDR3 extends over 13 amino acids. Trimming took 8 bases from V and 1 from J, leaving 11 bases between them. Germline V gene data show CDR1 as ENHRY and CDR2 as SYGVKD. CDR3 sequence reads: CAIRTDSNTEAFF. The CDR3 DNA follows: TGTGCCATCCGGACAGACTCGAACACTGAAGCTTTCTTT.

This clonotype occurred once. This chain joins TRBV5-1 and TRBJ2-1, with 9 bases matching TRBD2. CDR1 and CDR2 (germline): SGHRS, YFSETQ. Trimming removed 2 bases from V and 7 bases from J; junction bases left unmatched: 1. The CDR3 has 13 amino acids. CDR3 sequence (DNA): TGCGCCAGCAGCTTTAGCGGGGGAAATGAGCAGTTCTTC. Translation: CASSFSGGNEQFF. Full variable domain (missing parts from reference TRBV5-1 and TRBJ2-1): KAGVTQTPRYLIKTRGQQVTLSCSPISGHRSVSWYQQTPGQGLQFLFEYFSETQRNKGNFPGRFSGRQFSNSRSEMNVSTLELGDSALYLCASSFSGGNEQFFGPGTRLTVL.

This clonotype has a count of ten or more. The chain employs TRBV3-1 and TRBJ1-5; D uncertain. V was pared by 3 bases and J by 5 bases, with 5 bases between. The CDR3 is 12 residues long. Germline CDR1 reads LGHDT; CDR2 reads YNNKEL (reference sequence). The DNA of the CDR3 is TGTGCCAGCAGCCATGACGATCAGCCCCAGCATTTT. It is translated as CASSHDDQPQHF.

The table lists this clonotype with many counts. DNA for the CDR3: TGTGCCAGCAGCCCTCCTGGACAGTTAAACACTGAAGCTTTCTTT. The encoded protein is CASSPPGQLNTEAFF. This chain links TRBV7-9 with TRBJ1-1, with a possible D match to TRBD1 (6 bases). CDR3 length: 15 amino acids. Germline CDR1 reads SEHNR; CDR2 reads FQNEAQ (reference sequence). The V and J ends lost 5 bases and 2 bases respectively, with 15 bases between them.

The DNA of the CDR3 is TGTGCCAGCAGTACACGACAGGGGATCCATGGCTACACCTTC. Its protein product is CASSTRQGIHGYTF. The gene calls are TRBV12-3 or TRBV12-4 and TRBJ1-2; TRBD1 agrees at 8 bases. Unmatched junction bases numbered 8, after V lost 5 bases and J lost 6 bases. The CDR3 is made up of 14 amino acids.

This clonotype turned up a few times. This chain joins TRBV7-9 and TRBJ1-2; D gene uncertain. Germline loops: CDR1 SEHNR, CDR2 FQNEAQ (reference sequence). V gave up 5 bases and J gave up 4 bases, with 17 bases separating them. The CDR3 loop spans 15 amino acids. The CDR3 here is CASSLYLQTSYGYTF. The CDR3 DNA reads as TGTGCCAGCAGCCTGTATTTACAGACTTCCTATGGCTACACCTTC.

This clonotype was seen ten or more times. V usage is TRBV3-1 and J usage is TRBJ2-3, with a possible D match to TRBD2 (5 bases). This CDR3 spans 14 amino acids. From germline, CDR1 is LGHDT and CDR2 YNNKEL (reference sequence). Trimming removed 2 bases from V and 2 bases from J, with 8 bases in between. The DNA of the CDR3 is TGTGCCAGCAGCCAAAGCGGACTCACAGATACGCAGTATTTT. Its translation is CASSQSGLTDTQYF.

At least ten counts were recorded for this clonotype. V and J are TRBV11-2 and TRBJ2-3; 11 bases fit TRBD2. The germline CDR1 and CDR2 sequences are SGHAT and FQNNGV. The CDR3 has 16 residues. J lost 4 bases, V lost 2 bases, and 5 bases had no gene match. Written as DNA, the CDR3 is TGTGCCAGCAGCTTAAGACTAGCGGGGATTCCAGATACGCAGTATTTT. It yields the protein CASSLRLAGIPDTQYF. The full variable domain, with the rest looked up from reference TRBV11-2 and TRBJ2-3, is EAGVAQSPRYKIIEKRQSVAFWCNPISGHATLYWYQQILGQGPKLLIQFQNNGVVDDSQLPKDRFSAERLKGVDSTLKIQPAKLEDSAVYLCASSLRLAGIPDTQYFGPGTRLTVL.

The chain uses TRBV27 and TRBJ1-4; D is undetermined. Germline lookup yields CDR1 MNHEY and CDR2 SMNVEV (reference sequence). The CDR3 contains 15 residues. V was cut by 6 bases and J by 4 bases, with 15 bases left in between. CDR3 amino acids: CASSPQTVYNEKLFF. CDR3 nucleotide sequence: TGTGCCAGCAGCCCGCAGACGGTATATAATGAAAAACTGTTTTTT.